The 32 T cell receptor beta chains below were found in one sample sequenced in a study of OX40 agonist ivuxolimab in advanced cancers. TCRdb's copy holds only in-frame clones and misses some; the assay was immunoSEQ multiplex PCR. The sample includes more than 20,000 clones, 75% to 85% seen only once; the top ten take around 20%. Sequenced material: CD4+ or CD8+ T cells sorted from blood, taken in a trial of the OX40 agonist ivuxolimab. The receptors originated from an adult with an advanced solid tumor such as melanoma, head and neck, liver or kidney cancer.

The chain combines TRBV27 with TRBJ2-4; 9 bases line up with TRBD1. Looked up from germline, CDR1 is MNHEY and CDR2 is SMNVEV (reference sequence). V gave up 5 bases and J gave up 10 bases; unmatched junction bases: 9. The CDR3 loop spans 14 amino acids. CDR3 in DNA: TGTGCCAGCAGTCCCCTCGACAGGGGGGGGATTCAGTACTTC. Amino acid sequence: CASSPLDRGGIQYF.

V usage is TRBV27 and J usage is TRBJ2-5; 9 bases agree with TRBD2. There are 18 residues in the CDR3. The V gene end was trimmed by 5 bases and the J gene end by 2 bases; junction bases not matched to a gene: 15. Looked up from germline, CDR1 is MNHEY and CDR2 is SMNVEV (reference sequence). CDR3 sequence reads: CASSPYWVAGESQETQYF. The CDR3 DNA follows: TGTGCCAGCAGTCCTTATTGGGTAGCGGGGGAATCGCAAGAGACCCAGTACTTC.

A note on this clone: At one boundary the junction diverges from the germline segment, which might be a read error. For the CDR3, the DNA is TGTGCCAGCAGCTTCTCCCGCGAGCAGTACTTC. This codes for CASSFSREQYF. The J gene is TRBJ2-7, the V gene TRBV5-1; D not resolved. The CDR3 extends over 11 amino acids. CDR1 is SGHRS and CDR2 is YFSETQ in the germline V gene.

A note on this clone: This could be a read error, since a much larger clone is one nucleotide away. The J gene is TRBJ2-1, the V gene TRBV7-9; 9 nucleotides agree with TRBD2. The CDR3 runs to 14 residues. V lost 4 bases to trimming and J lost 4 bases; unmatched junction nucleotides: 2. Germline CDR1 and CDR2: SEHNR and FQNEAQ (reference sequence). Here the CDR3 DNA reads TGTGCCAGCAGCTGGAGCGGGGGGTACAATGAGCAGTTCTTC. Translation gives CASSWSGGYNEQFF. The full variable domain, rest sourced from reference TRBV7-9 and TRBJ2-1, is DTGVSQNPRHKITKRGQNVTFRCDPISEHNRLYWYRQTLGQGPEFLTYFQNEAQLEKSRLLSDRFSAERPKGSFSTLEIQRTEQGDSAMYLCASSWSGGYNEQFFGPGTRLTVL.

The chain couples TRBV18 to TRBJ1-1; possibly TRBD1 for D (5 bases). The CDR3 spans 13 residues. Germline V CDR1 and CDR2: KGHSH, LQKENI. V was pared by 3 bases and J by 1 base, with 6 bases between. DNA of the CDR3: TGTGCCAGCTCACCGGACAAGAACACTGAAGCTTTCTTT. This gives the protein CASSPDKNTEAFF.

The chain is built from TRBV15 and TRBJ2-5, with D possibly matching TRBD2 (6 bases). Germline CDR1 LNHNV, CDR2 YYDKDF (reference sequence). The V end lost 0 bases, the J end lost 2 bases, and 10 bases lay between the germline ends. The CDR3 has 15 amino acids. The CDR3 nucleotides are TGTGCCACCAGCAGAGATCTAGCGAATCAAGAGACCCAGTACTTC. It yields the protein CATSRDLANQETQYF.

The genes are TRBV6-5 and TRBJ2-7; D gene ambiguous. The V end lost 7 bases, the J end lost 0 bases, and 13 bases lay between the germline ends. The CDR3 contains 14 residues. The germline gives CDR1 MNHEY, CDR2 SVGAGI. CDR3 DNA: TGTGCCAGCACAACCACTGCACCCTCCTACGAGCAGTACTTC. Protein: CASTTTAPSYEQYF.

J is TRBJ2-7 and V is TRBV11-2; 7 nucleotides agree with TRBD1. V was clipped by 5 bases and J by 0 bases; unmatched bases: 16. There are 18 residues in the CDR3. Germline values: CDR1 SGHAT, CDR2 FQNNGV. This CDR3 reads CASSLLEGPGTDSYEQYF. CDR3 nucleotide sequence: TGTGCCAGCAGCCTCTTAGAAGGACCTGGGACAGACTCCTACGAGCAGTACTTC. The full variable domain, its missing parts supplied by reference TRBV11-2 and TRBJ2-7, is EAGVAQSPRYKIIEKRQSVAFWCNPISGHATLYWYQQILGQGPKLLIQFQNNGVVDDSQLPKDRFSAERLKGVDSTLKIQPAKLEDSAVYLCASSLLEGPGTDSYEQYFGPGTRLTVT.

The chain combines TRBV28 with TRBJ1-4; D is ambiguous. CDR3 length equals 13 residues. Germline loops: CDR1 MDHEN, CDR2 SYDVKM. V was shortened by 8 bases and J by 0 bases, with 7 bases between the two germline ends. CDR3 amino acids: CASAVTTNEKLFF. Here the CDR3 DNA reads TGTGCCAGCGCTGTCACAACTAATGAAAAACTGTTTTTT.

The chain has TRBV27 and TRBJ1-4; 10 bases are a match to TRBD1. V was clipped by 5 bases and J by 8 bases; unmatched bases: 8. Germline V gene sequence: CDR1 MNHEY, CDR2 SMNVEV (reference sequence). CDR3 length equals 15 residues. CDR3 protein: CASSPRDRGYEKLFF. The CDR3 DNA reads as TGTGCCAGCAGTCCCCGGGACAGGGGATACGAAAAACTGTTTTTT.

This clone was counted only a few times. Other DNA sequences in this sample translate to the same CDR3. The rearrangement uses TRBV7-6 and TRBJ2-7; TRBD2 matches at 12 bases. The trim removed 5 bases at V and 4 bases at J, leaving 3 bases unmatched. CDR1 and CDR2 (germline): SGHVS, FNYEAQ. The CDR3 loop spans 14 amino acids. The CDR3 nucleotides are TGTGCCAGCAGCCCCGGGACTAGCGGGTACGAGCAGTACTTC. It is translated as CASSPGTSGYEQYF.

This clone has only one observation. The chain carries TRBV11-2 and TRBJ1-1, with 9 bases aligning to TRBD1. Germline V gene data show CDR1 as SGHAT and CDR2 as FQNNGV. J gave up 8 bases and V 5 bases, and 3 bases lay outside the gene matches. The CDR3 runs to 12 residues. CDR3 nucleotide sequence: TGTGCCAGCAGCCCGGGACAGGGAGAAGCTTTCTTT. This codes for CASSPGQGEAFF.

The V and J genes are TRBV28 and TRBJ1-1, with a tentative D call TRBD1 (5 bases). The CDR3 has 13 amino acids. V dropped 3 bases and J dropped 5 bases, with 10 bases sitting between them. Germline CDR1 MDHEN, CDR2 SYDVKM. The CDR3 is CASSLGGVTEAFF. The CDR3 DNA reads as TGTGCCAGCAGTTTGGGAGGGGTGACTGAAGCTTTCTTT.

V gene TRBV5-1 combines with J gene TRBJ2-7, with 11 bases matching TRBD1. Germline CDR1 is SGHRS and CDR2 is YFSETQ. The V segment lost 5 bases and the J segment 2 bases; nucleotides outside the gene matches: 12. This CDR3 is 17 amino acids long. CDR3 sequence (DNA): TGCGCCAGCAGTTCTTCCCCCCCGGGACAGGGGGCCTACGAGCAGTACTTC. It codes for CASSSSPPGQGAYEQYF.

CDR3 amino acids: CAISTGTDTQYF. The CDR3, as DNA: TGTGCCATCAGTACAGGGACAGATACGCAGTATTTT. V usage is TRBV10-3 and J usage is TRBJ2-3; a weak D match, TRBD1 (6 bases). CDR3 length: 12 residues. Trimming pared 5 bases from V and 3 bases from J, leaving 6 bases between. Germline values: CDR1 ENHRY, CDR2 SYGVKD.

The chain recombines TRBV27 with TRBJ2-1; no firm D call. V dropped 1 base and J dropped 7 bases, with 11 bases sitting between them. This CDR3 region has 14 residues. Germline lookup yields CDR1 MNHEY and CDR2 SMNVEV (reference sequence). This CDR3 is CASSLLAKMNEQFF. CDR3 nucleotides: TGTGCCAGCAGTTTATTGGCTAAGATGAATGAGCAGTTCTTC.

V gene TRBV11-1 combines with J gene TRBJ2-7; 9 bases fit TRBD2. Per the germline V gene, CDR1 is SGHAT and CDR2 is FQDESV (reference sequence). J lost 1 base, V lost 3 bases, and 10 bases had no gene match. The CDR3 covers 17 residues. CDR3 loop: CASSFGSLAGLSYEQYF. The CDR3 bases are TGTGCCAGCAGCTTTGGATCCCTAGCGGGACTGTCCTACGAGCAGTACTTC.

The rearrangement links TRBV20-1 to TRBJ2-7; D not certain. The length of the CDR3 is 11 residues. V lost 4 bases to trimming and J lost 7 bases, with 11 bases between them. The germline CDR1 and CDR2 sequences are DFQATT and SNEGSKA (reference sequence). CDR3: CSAIIAGEQYF. Here the CDR3 DNA reads TGCAGTGCTATCATAGCCGGGGAGCAGTACTTC.

The rearrangement joins TRBV28 to TRBJ1-1, with 8 bases that match TRBD1. The CDR3 covers 13 residues. J was trimmed by 6 bases and V by 5 bases; bases with no gene match: 5. Germline CDR1 reads MDHEN; CDR2 reads SYDVKM. CDR3 sequence: CASSQGAGAEAFF. CDR3 sequence (DNA): TGTGCCAGCAGTCAGGGGGCTGGGGCTGAAGCTTTCTTT.

This clone was seen more than once but under ten times. The chain has TRBV27 and TRBJ1-6, with D perhaps matching TRBD1 (5 bases). Germline CDR1 and CDR2: MNHEY and SMNVEV (reference sequence). Trimming pared 6 bases from V and 6 bases from J, leaving 9 bases between. There are 13 residues in the CDR3. The CDR3 loop is CASRGPVNSPLHF. In DNA form, the CDR3 reads TGTGCCAGCAGGGGGCCTGTTAATTCACCCCTCCACTTT.

CDR3 nucleotides: TGCAGCGCCCCCGGGGCGGGGGCCTCCCGAGAGACCCAGTACTTC. Protein product: CSAPGAGASRETQYF. The gene calls are TRBV29-1 and TRBJ2-5; a weak D match, TRBD2 (7 bases). V lost 7 bases to trimming and J lost 4 bases, with 22 bases between them. CDR1 is SQVTM, CDR2 ANQGSEA, per germline. This CDR3 has 15 amino acids.

This chain joins TRBV28 and TRBJ2-3; TRBD1 aligns across 7 bases. Germline V lookup: CDR1 MDHEN, CDR2 SYDVKM. Unmatched junction bases numbered 6, after V lost 6 bases and J lost 0 bases. CDR3 length equals 15 residues. The CDR3 protein is CASRPDRVSTDTQYF. As DNA, the CDR3 is TGTGCCAGCAGACCCGACAGGGTTAGCACAGATACGCAGTATTTT.

CDR3 residues: CASSWDRTYEQYF. CDR3 sequence (DNA): TGTGCCAGCAGCTGGGACAGAACCTACGAGCAGTACTTC. J is TRBJ2-7 and V is TRBV6-1; 7 bases align to TRBD1. The CDR3 consists of 13 residues. CDR1 and CDR2 from the germline V gene are MNHNS and SASEGT. With 6 bases clipped from V and 2 bases from J, the junction kept 4 bases outside the gene matches.

This clone was seen only a few times. The J gene is TRBJ2-2, the V gene TRBV28, with a weak D call TRBD1 (5 bases). The V gene's germline CDR1 is MDHEN and CDR2 SYDVKM. The CDR3 has 14 amino acids. V lost 3 bases to trimming and J lost 5 bases, with 10 bases between them. CDR3 protein: CASSLGRATGELFF. The CDR3, as DNA: TGTGCCAGCAGTTTGGGCAGGGCGACCGGGGAGCTGTTTTTT. Combining the CDR3 with reference TRBV28 and TRBJ2-2 gives the whole variable domain DVKVTQSSRYLVKRTGEKVFLECVQDMDHENMFWYRQDPGLGLRLIYFSYDVKMKEKGDIPEGYSVSREKKERFSLILESASTNQTSMYLCASSLGRATGELFFGEGSRLTVL.

V and J are TRBV7-2 and TRBJ2-7, with TRBD2 matching 11 bases. This CDR3 region has 14 residues. V trimming: 6 bases; J trimming: 1 base; junction bases outside the gene matches: 2. CDR1 SGHTA and CDR2 FQGNSA come from the germline V gene. CDR3 amino acids: CASRASGGSYEQYF. The DNA for the CDR3 is TGTGCCAGCAGGGCTAGCGGGGGGTCCTACGAGCAGTACTTC.

V usage is TRBV4-1 and J usage is TRBJ1-2; no reliable D call. This CDR3 has 17 amino acids. Germline V gene sequence: CDR1 MGHRA, CDR2 YSYEKL. Trimming removed 2 bases from V and 4 bases from J, with 20 bases in between. CDR3 in amino acids: CASSQRPQSSSSYGYTF. CDR3 DNA sequence: TGCGCCAGCAGCCAACGTCCCCAGAGCTCCTCCAGCTATGGCTACACCTTC.

The V and J genes are TRBV27 and TRBJ2-5; possibly TRBD2 for D (6 bases). CDR1 is MNHEY and CDR2 is SMNVEV in the germline V gene (reference sequence). The CDR3 has 12 residues. V lost 6 bases, J lost 5 bases, and 10 bases lay in between. CDR3 sequence: CASRGRGETQYF. DNA for the CDR3: TGTGCCAGCAGGGGCCGGGGGGAGACCCAGTACTTC.

DNA of the CDR3: TGTGCCAGCAGCCTCCCCGGGGGAACTGAAGCTTTCTTT. It encodes CASSLPGGTEAFF. The chain links TRBV6-1 to TRBJ1-1; TRBD1 is a possible D gene (5 bases). Trimming pared 6 bases from V and 5 bases from J, leaving 13 bases between. The CDR3 consists of 13 residues. Germline V gene data show CDR1 as MNHNS and CDR2 as SASEGT.

V gene TRBV11-3 combines with J gene TRBJ2-2; D gene unclear. V gave up 3 bases and J gave up 1 base, with 3 bases separating them. The CDR3 sequence is 13 residues long. Germline V CDR1 and CDR2: SGHNT, YENEEA. Written as DNA, the CDR3 is TGTGCCAGCAGCTTGAGGAACACCGGGGAGCTGTTTTTT. This codes for CASSLRNTGELFF. The full variable domain, its missing parts supplied by reference TRBV11-3 and TRBJ2-2, is EAGVVQSPRYKIIEKKQPVAFWCNPISGHNTLYWYLQNLGQGPELLIRYENEEAVDDSQLPKDRFSAERLKGVDSTLKIQPAELGDSAVYLCASSLRNTGELFFGEGSRLTVL.

This rearrangement joins TRBV7-9 to TRBJ1-1; D may be TRBD1 (6 bases). The CDR3 totals 15 residues. CDR1 and CDR2 (germline): SEHNR, FQNEAQ (reference sequence). With 4 bases removed from V and 1 base from J, the gap between germline ends came to 13 bases. The CDR3 bases are TGTGCCAGCAGCTCTCAGGGGTTCGGGAACACTGAAGCTTTCTTT. It encodes CASSSQGFGNTEAFF.

The V and J genes are TRBV7-9 and TRBJ1-1, with D perhaps TRBD1 (5 bases). Germline V CDR1 and CDR2: SEHNR, FQNEAQ (reference sequence). V shed 2 bases and J shed 8 bases, with 9 bases lying between them. This CDR3 spans 12 amino acids. The CDR3 region is CASSLSGLEAFF. DNA of the CDR3: TGTGCCAGCAGCTTATCGGGGCTGGAAGCTTTCTTT.

The V gene is TRBV5-1, the J gene TRBJ1-1, with 8 bases identical to TRBD1. Trimming removed 2 bases from V and 1 base from J; junction bases left unmatched: 1. This CDR3 is 14 amino acids long. Per germline, CDR1 SGHRS and CDR2 YFSETQ. The CDR3 DNA is TGCGCCAGCAGCTTAACAGGGGGGAACACTGAAGCTTTCTTT. Its translation: CASSLTGGNTEAFF.